This T cell receptor (beta chain) was sequenced for a study of cytomegalovirus exposure and HLA in healthy donors. Study-level results: A later analysis found common viral pathogens apparently linked to several of the most significant clusters. A classifier reportedly called cytomegalovirus status with high sensitivity and specificity.

Points on this clone: Its antigen is currently unknown.

The PCR ran on 60 Vbeta and 13 Jbeta primers. Assay used: immunoSEQ multiplex PCR; TCRdb lists only in-frame clones, some missing. In the table there are about 190,000 clones, about 77% of which are singletons. V gave up 5 bases and J gave up 1 base; unmatched junction bases: 6. This CDR3 is 16 amino acids long. The V gene's germline CDR1 is LNHDA and CDR2 SQIVND (reference sequence). Sequenced material: PBMCs. The chain recombines TRBV19 with TRBJ2-2; TRBD1 matches at 8 bases. This clonotype originated in a man aged 30 to 45 in good health and CMV-seropositive. The CDR3 reads CASSVNRGRNTGELFF. In nucleotides, the CDR3 is TGTGCCAGTAGTGTCAACAGGGGGAGGAACACCGGGGAGCTGTTTTTT.